The next 26 T cell receptor beta chains were all read from a single sample in a study of T cell responses to AZD1222 COVID-19 vaccine (dated by TCRdb to about 2021). Libraries were made using the immunoSEQ multiplex PCR assay. TCRdb holds this immuneACCESS table with in-frame rearrangements only. Some clones are missing; in checked studies, unresolved V genes explain under half, and the rest has no known cause. Present in this sample are 150,000 or so clones, approximately 91% of which were seen just once. In total, the top ten clones hold around 5.9% of the sample. The time point label, as the study defines it: baseline before first vaccination. The input for sequencing was peripheral blood, taken on day 0 of AZD1222 vaccination. The receptors were gathered from an adult in good health.

This clone was detected a few times. This chain joins TRBV30 and TRBJ2-5; D possibly corresponds to TRBD2 (5 bases). The V end was cut by 8 bases, the J end by 7 bases, with 14 bases between. CDR3 length: 11 amino acids. Germline-derived CDR1 and CDR2 are GTSNPN and SVGIG (reference sequence). CDR3: CAGTSLRTQYF. CDR3 bases: TGTGCCGGAACTAGTTTACGGACCCAGTACTTC.

This rearrangement joins TRBV29-1 to TRBJ1-1; D is perhaps TRBD1 (6 bases). Germline CDR1 reads SQVTM; CDR2 reads ANQGSEA. The CDR3 runs 15 residues. Trimming took 5 bases from V and 0 from J, leaving 16 bases between them. The CDR3 region is CSVNGGWGMNTEAFF. CDR3 in DNA: TGCAGCGTTAATGGGGGCTGGGGGATGAACACTGAAGCTTTCTTT.

The chain links TRBV12-3 or TRBV12-4 to TRBJ1-5; D is unresolved. The V gene lost 2 bases and the J gene lost 3 bases, with 5 bases spanning the gap. The CDR3 covers 13 residues. The CDR3 DNA sequence: TGTGCCAGCAGTTTAAAGTACAATCAGCCCCAGCATTTT. Its translation is CASSLKYNQPQHF.

The chain recombines TRBV6-2 or TRBV6-3 with TRBJ1-2; D not certain. The CDR3 length is 12 residues. Trimming pared 5 bases from V and 3 bases from J, leaving 7 bases between. Germline CDR1 reads MNHEY; CDR2 reads SVGEGT. CDR3 sequence (DNA): TGTGCCAGCAGTCAGCTTTACTATGGCTACACCTTC. Translated, it gives CASSQLYYGYTF.

Note on this clone: Mismatch with germline at one junction end may stem from a read error. The V call is TRBV3-1 (or the pseudogene TRBV3-2), the J call TRBJ2-1; D not certain. This CDR3 comprises 12 residues. Per germline, CDR1 LGHDT and CDR2 YNNKEL (reference sequence). The CDR3 region has the DNA TGTGCCAGCAGCCAAGAATACTACCCCCCCGTCTTC. Encoded protein: CASSQEYYPPVF.

This chain links TRBV11-2 with TRBJ2-3, with D perhaps TRBD1 (5 bases). V lost 5 bases to trimming and J lost 0 bases, with 15 bases between them. Germline V gene lookup returns CDR1 SGHAT and CDR2 FQNNGV. The CDR3 has 16 amino acids. The CDR3 region is CASSPLGAVSTDTQYF. The CDR3 bases are TGTGCCAGCAGCCCCCTTGGGGCAGTAAGCACAGATACGCAGTATTTT.

V and J are TRBV5-1 and TRBJ2-3; 7 bases line up with TRBD2. The germline V gene encodes CDR1 SGHRS and CDR2 YFSETQ. With V trimmed by 3 bases and J by 2 bases, 6 bases remained unmatched. This CDR3 has 15 amino acids. CDR3 loop: CASSSGDYLTDTQYF. CDR3 DNA: TGCGCCAGCAGCTCCGGGGACTACCTCACAGATACGCAGTATTTT.

J is TRBJ1-2 and V is TRBV7-9; 8 bases map to TRBD1. Germline CDR1 and CDR2: SEHNR and FQNEAQ (reference sequence). With 5 bases clipped from V and 2 bases from J, the junction kept 10 bases outside the gene matches. This CDR3 has 16 residues. As DNA, the CDR3 is TGTGCCAGCAGCGCAAACCATGACAGGGGAAACTATGGCTACACCTTC. It yields the protein CASSANHDRGNYGYTF.

In this sample, this clone turned up a few times. The V gene is TRBV19, the J gene TRBJ1-1; TRBD1 is a possible D gene (6 bases). CDR3 length: 14 amino acids. Trimming pared 7 bases from V and 1 base from J, leaving 13 bases between. CDR1 is LNHDA, CDR2 SQIVND, per germline (reference sequence). CDR3 amino acids: CASNFGGGNTEAFF. CDR3 coding DNA: TGTGCCAGTAATTTCGGAGGGGGGAACACTGAAGCTTTCTTT.

The gene calls are TRBV24-1 and TRBJ1-2; no reliable D call. V was trimmed by 12 bases and J by 0 bases, leaving 13 bases between them. The CDR3 length is 13 residues. Germline V gives CDR1 KGHDR, CDR2 SFDVKD. CDR3 amino acids: CADHPSPNYGYTF. DNA for the CDR3: TGTGCCGACCACCCCAGCCCTAACTATGGCTACACCTTC.

Regarding this clone: A junction end diverges from the germline sequence, so it may reflect a read error. The rearrangement uses TRBV6-5 and TRBJ1-4, with unresolved D. The CDR3 is 12 residues long. Germline V gives CDR1 MNHEY, CDR2 SVGAGI. CDR3: CASSLGEYHFVF. The DNA of the CDR3 is TGTGCCAGCAGTTTAGGTGAATACCATTTTGTTTTC.

The rearrangement joins TRBV27 to TRBJ1-5; 8 bases match TRBD1. The CDR3 is 15 residues long. V lost 6 bases and J lost 4; bases outside the gene matches: 8. CDR1 and CDR2 from the germline V gene are MNHEY and SMNVEV (reference sequence). The CDR3 DNA reads as TGTGCCAGCAGGCAGGGGGACAGGCGAAATCAGCCCCAGCATTTT. Its protein product is CASRQGDRRNQPQHF.

This sequence joins TRBV7-9 and TRBJ2-2, with D perhaps matching TRBD2 (6 bases). Germline CDR1 reads SEHNR; CDR2 reads FQNEAQ (reference sequence). The CDR3 length is 15 residues. Trimming pared 2 bases from V and 5 bases from J, leaving 12 bases between. The chain's CDR3 is CASSLSGVGTGELFF. In DNA, the CDR3 is TGTGCCAGCAGCTTATCGGGAGTCGGGACCGGGGAGCTGTTTTTT. The entire variable domain, with the rest obtained from reference TRBV7-9 and TRBJ2-2, is as follows: DTGVSQNPRHKITKRGQNVTFRCDPISEHNRLYWYRQTLGQGPEFLTYFQNEAQLEKSRLLSDRFSAERPKGSFSTLEIQRTEQGDSAMYLCASSLSGVGTGELFFGEGSRLTVL.

The chain employs TRBV19 and TRBJ1-4; D gene unclear. Trimming shortened V by 7 bases and J by 7 bases, and 25 bases separated the two germline ends. This CDR3 contains 17 residues. Germline CDR1 is LNHDA and CDR2 is SQIVND (reference sequence). This CDR3 reads CASTRTARPPGGEKLFF. CDR3 DNA: TGTGCCAGTACCCGGACGGCAAGGCCCCCCGGTGGTGAAAAACTGTTTTTT.

The rearrangement links TRBV27 to TRBJ1-1; D perhaps matches TRBD1 (5 bases). Trimming cost V 6 bases and J 8 bases, with 19 bases left between them. CDR3 size: 14 residues. Germline CDR1 and CDR2: MNHEY and SMNVEV (reference sequence). The CDR3 DNA reads as TGTGCCAGCAGAAGAGTGGGGGTTGGTATCGAAGCTTTCTTT. Its protein product is CASRRVGVGIEAFF.

This chain joins TRBV19 and TRBJ1-1; no definite D call. The germline V gene has CDR1 LNHDA and CDR2 SQIVND (reference sequence). V lost 1 base and J 1 base, leaving 4 bases between the germline ends. The CDR3 is 13 amino acids. The CDR3 spells CASSIAPNTEAFF. The CDR3 DNA reads TGTGCCAGTAGTATAGCACCGAACACTGAAGCTTTCTTT.

The J gene is TRBJ1-1, the V gene TRBV4-1; no reliable D call. The CDR3 has 12 amino acids. CDR1 MGHRA and CDR2 YSYEKL come from the germline V gene. The V gene lost 6 bases and the J gene lost 5 bases, with 10 bases spanning the gap. The CDR3 loop is CASRGKPTEAFF. DNA for the CDR3: TGCGCCAGCAGGGGAAAACCGACTGAAGCTTTCTTT.

The rearrangement joins TRBV7-5 to TRBJ2-7; the D call in the table, TRBD2, was not verified against the DNA. TRBV7-5 is recorded as a pseudogene. This CDR3 comprises 12 residues. CDR3 bases: TGTGCCGTATCCGAGGGCGAGTACGAGCAGTACTTC. Its protein is CAVSEGEYEQYF.

The rearrangement joins TRBV2 to TRBJ1-2, with D possibly TRBD1 on 5 matching bases. Germline V lookup: CDR1 SNHLY, CDR2 FYNNEI. The CDR3 sequence is 13 residues long. V lost 2 bases to trimming and J lost 6 bases, with 10 bases between them. In DNA form, the CDR3 reads TGTGCCAGCAGTGAAAGGCGGGGGGATGGCTACACCTTC. Translation gives CASSERRGDGYTF.

The chain joins TRBV5-4 to TRBJ1-4, with a possible D match to TRBD1 (5 bases). Deletions cut 4 bases from V and 6 bases from J, with 16 bases between. The CDR3 has 15 amino acids. The germline V gene encodes CDR1 SGHNT and CDR2 YYREEE (reference sequence). The CDR3 is CASSKTSGRDEKLFF. CDR3 DNA: TGTGCCAGCAGCAAGACATCAGGGCGAGATGAAAAACTGTTTTTT.

This clone was found once. The chain is built from TRBV30 and TRBJ1-3; D gene unclear. The CDR3 runs to 11 residues. Germline V gives CDR1 GTSNPN, CDR2 SVGIG (reference sequence). Between the trimmed V and J ends, which lost 0 bases and 14 bases, there was a span of 11 bases. This CDR3 is CAWSVPGPLYF. The CDR3 DNA is TGTGCCTGGAGTGTTCCCGGACCATTATATTTT. The whole variable domain, remainder taken from reference TRBV30 and TRBJ1-3, is SQTIHQWPATLVQPVGSPLSLECTVEGTSNPNLYWYRQAAGRGLQLLFYSVGIGQISSEVPQNLSASRPQDRQFILSSKKLLLSDSGFYLCAWSVPGPLYFGEGSWLTVV.

Here the CDR3 DNA reads TGCGCCAGCTTTAGCGGAGGTTCTGGGGCCAACGTCCTGACTTTC. As protein: CASFSGGSGANVLTF. The chain recombines TRBV5-1 with TRBJ2-6; tentatively, D is TRBD2 (6 bases). CDR1 SGHRS and CDR2 YFSETQ come from the germline V gene. There are 15 residues in the CDR3. Trimming shortened V by 7 bases and J by 1 base, and 12 bases separated the two germline ends.

The chain couples TRBV5-1 to TRBJ2-5; a weak D match, TRBD1 (6 bases). In germline, CDR1 is SGHRS, CDR2 YFSETQ. The CDR3 runs to 13 residues. Between the trimmed V and J ends, which lost 7 bases and 5 bases, there was a span of 15 bases. The DNA of the CDR3 is TGCGCCAGCTCGGTGGGGGCCGGGGAGACCCAGTACTTC. Its translation: CASSVGAGETQYF.

This chain connects TRBV6-2 or TRBV6-3 to TRBJ1-5; D gene uncertain. The V gene lost 2 bases and the J gene lost 4 bases, with 6 bases spanning the gap. Germline CDR1 MNHEY, CDR2 SVGEGT. The CDR3 runs to 13 residues. CDR3 in amino acids: CASSYRSNQPQHF. CDR3 DNA: TGTGCCAGCAGTTACCGATCTAATCAGCCCCAGCATTTT.

The chain links TRBV19 to TRBJ1-5; D uncertain. The CDR3 is 12 amino acids. The V gene's germline CDR1 is LNHDA and CDR2 SQIVND (reference sequence). Between the trimmed V and J ends, which lost 11 bases and 5 bases, there was a span of 13 bases. The CDR3 sequence is CAQPRIDQPQHF. CDR3 coding DNA: TGTGCCCAACCGAGGATTGATCAGCCCCAGCATTTT.

This clone was detected only a few times. The J gene is TRBJ2-7, the V gene TRBV10-1, with D maybe TRBD2 (5 bases). The V end lost 0 bases, the J end lost 2 bases, and 8 bases lay between the germline ends. The germline V gene has CDR1 WNHNN and CDR2 SYGVQD (reference sequence). This CDR3 is built from 14 residues. CDR3 amino acids: CASSESTGTYEQYF. The CDR3 DNA sequence: TGCGCCAGCAGTGAGTCGACGGGGACCTACGAGCAGTACTTC.